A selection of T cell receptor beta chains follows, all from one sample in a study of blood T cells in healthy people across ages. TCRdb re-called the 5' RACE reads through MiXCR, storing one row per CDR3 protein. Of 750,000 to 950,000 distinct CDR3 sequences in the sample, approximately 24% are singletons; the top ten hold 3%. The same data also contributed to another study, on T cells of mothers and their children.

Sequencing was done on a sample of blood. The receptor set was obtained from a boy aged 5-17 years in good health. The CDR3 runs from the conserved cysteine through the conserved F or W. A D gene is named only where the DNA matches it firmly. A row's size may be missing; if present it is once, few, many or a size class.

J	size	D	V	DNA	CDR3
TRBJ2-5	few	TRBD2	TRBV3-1	TGTGCCAGCAACCCCCCGGGACTAGCGAACTCCGGGACCCAGTACTTC	CASNPPGLANSGTQYF
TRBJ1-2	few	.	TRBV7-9	TGTGCCAGCAGCTTAGATTCCATGACGGTTGGCTACACCTTC	CASSLDSMTVGYTF
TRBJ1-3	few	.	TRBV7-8	TGTGCCAGCAGCTTAAGACAGGCAATCTCTGGAAACACCATATATTTT	CASSLRQAISGNTIYF
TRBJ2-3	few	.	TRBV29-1	TGCAGCGTTGTTGTAGGGTCTATTCCATATACGCAGTATTTT	CSVVVGSIPYTQYF
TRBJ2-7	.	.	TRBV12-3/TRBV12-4	TGTGCCAGCAGTATAGGCCTCGGGATCGGGTACGAGCAGTACTTC	CASSIGLGIGYEQYF
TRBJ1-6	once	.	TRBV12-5	TGTGCTAGTGGTTTGGTAAGGGGTCAGGGGTATTCACCCCTCCACTTT	CASGLVRGQGYSPLHF
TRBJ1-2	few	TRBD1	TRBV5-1	TGCGCCAGCAGCTTGGCTGGCAGGGGGCATGGCTACACCTTC	CASSLAGRGHGYTF
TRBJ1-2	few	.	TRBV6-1	TGTGCCAGCAGTGTACGCTGGACAGTAAATGGCTACACCTTC	CASSVRWTVNGYTF
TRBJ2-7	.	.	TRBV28	TGCGCCAGCAGCTCTAACCTAGCGAGAGGCGAGCAGTACTTC	CASSSNLARGEQYF
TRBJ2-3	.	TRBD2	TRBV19	TGTGCCAGTAGTCCTGAATTGGGGACTAGCGGGAGTAGGGATACGCAGTATTTT	CASSPELGTSGSRDTQYF
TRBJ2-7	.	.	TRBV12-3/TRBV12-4	TGTGCCAGCAGGTCTGACTCCAGCTCCTACGAGCAGTACTTC	CASRSDSSSYEQYF
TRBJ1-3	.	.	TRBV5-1	TGCGCCAGCAGCTTCAGGGGCAGAGGAAACACCATATATTTT	CASSFRGRGNTIYF
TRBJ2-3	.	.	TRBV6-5	TGTGCCAGCAGCCGAAAAGATACGCAGTATTTT	CASSRKDTQYF
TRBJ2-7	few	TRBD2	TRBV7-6	TGTGCCAGCAGCGCATTCGGGACTAGCGGCCTCCTCTTCGAGCAGTACTTC	CASSAFGTSGLLFEQYF
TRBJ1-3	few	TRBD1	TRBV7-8	TGTGCCAGCAGCTTAGTTGGGGACAGCTTCTACTCTGGAAACACCATATATTTT	CASSLVGDSFYSGNTIYF
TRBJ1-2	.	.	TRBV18	TGTGCCAGCTCACCTCGATACTCTAACTATGGCTACACCTTC	CASSPRYSNYGYTF
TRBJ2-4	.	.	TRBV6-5	TGTGCCAGCACCCCAACAGGGAACAAAAACATTCAGTACTTC	CASTPTGNKNIQYF
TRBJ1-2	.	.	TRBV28	TGTGCCAGCAGTTTAAGTTCAGGGGACTTAATGAGGGGCTACACCTTC	CASSLSSGDLMRGYTF
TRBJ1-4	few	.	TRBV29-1	TGCAGCGTTGAAGTGCGGGGAGCTAATGAAAAACTGTTTTTT	CSVEVRGANEKLFF
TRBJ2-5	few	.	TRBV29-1	TGCAGCGTTGAAGGTACCTCCCGGGAGACCCAGTACTTC	CSVEGTSRETQYF
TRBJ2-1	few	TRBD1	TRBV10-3	TGTGCCATCAGTGAGCCCGGACAGGGAAGGAGCTCCTACAATGAGCAGTTCTTC	CAISEPGQGRSSYNEQFF
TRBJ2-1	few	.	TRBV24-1	TGTGCCACCAGTGATTTCGGAGGTGAGCAGTTCTTC	CATSDFGGEQFF
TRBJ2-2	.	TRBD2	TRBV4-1	TGCGCCAGCAGGCCCACGCCAGCAAGCGGGGTTGGCGGGGAGCTGTTTTTT	CASRPTPASGVGGELFF
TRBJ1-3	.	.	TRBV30	TGTGCCTGGAGCGTAACAGGGATCGGAAACACCATATATTTT	CAWSVTGIGNTIYF
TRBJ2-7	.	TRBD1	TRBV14	TGTGCCAGCAGCCAAGTGAGGACAGGGATGGACGAGCAGTACTTC	CASSQVRTGMDEQYF
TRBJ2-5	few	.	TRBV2	TGTGCCAGCTACGGACGGAGGGGCAGGGAGACCCAGTACTTC	CASYGRRGRETQYF
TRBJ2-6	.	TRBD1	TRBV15	TGTGCCACCGGGCACTGGTTGTTCGGGACAGGGTCACCTGGGGCCAACGTCCTGACTTTC	CATGHWLFGTGSPGANVLTF
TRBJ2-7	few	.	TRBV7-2	TGTGCCAGCAGCCTGCTCCCCTCTGGGCGCTCCTACGAGCAGTACTTC	CASSLLPSGRSYEQYF
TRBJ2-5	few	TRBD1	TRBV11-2	TGTGCCAGCAGCTTGGGGGACAGGGGTCTAGAGACCCAGTACTTC	CASSLGDRGLETQYF
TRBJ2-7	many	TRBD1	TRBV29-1	TGCAGCGTCGCCAGGGACAGGGGAGAGTTAAGGCAGTACTTC	CSVARDRGELRQYF
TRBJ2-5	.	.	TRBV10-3	TGTGCCATCAGTGACGGGCCGGAGACCCAGTACTTC	CAISDGPETQYF
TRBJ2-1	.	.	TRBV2	TGTGCCAGCACCCTGATACTTGGGAATGAGCAGTTCTTC	CASTLILGNEQFF
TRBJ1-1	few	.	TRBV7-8	TGTGCCAGCAGACCCGGCGAGACCTCGAACACTGAAGCTTTCTTT	CASRPGETSNTEAFF
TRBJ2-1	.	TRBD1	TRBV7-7	TGTGCTAGCAGCTTAGCCCCCGGACAGGCCGGCAATGAGCAGTTCTTC	CASSLAPGQAGNEQFF
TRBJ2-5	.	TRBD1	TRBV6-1	TGTGCCAGCAGTGCGGGACAGGTACAAGAGACCCAGTACTTC	CASSAGQVQETQYF
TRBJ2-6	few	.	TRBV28	TGTGCCATCCAAGGGGCCAACGTCCTGACTTTC	CAIQGANVLTF
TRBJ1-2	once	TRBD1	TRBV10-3	TGTGCCATCAGTACCACAGGGGGCGGCTATGGCTACACCTTC	CAISTTGGGYGYTF
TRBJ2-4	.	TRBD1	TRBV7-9	TGTGCCAGCAGCACCGTCCAGGGGGCTGCAAACATTCAGTACTTC	CASSTVQGAANIQYF
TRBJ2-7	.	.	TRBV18	TGTGCCAGCTCACCACCCCAGGGATCGCGGGAGCAGTACTTC	CASSPPQGSREQYF
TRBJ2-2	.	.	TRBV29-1	TGCAGCGTTGCTGTTACACTTCCCGGGGAGCTGTTTTTT	CSVAVTLPGELFF
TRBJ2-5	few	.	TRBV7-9	TGTGCCAGCAGCCTGCCGGGAGCCGGAGAGACCCAGTACTTC	CASSLPGAGETQYF
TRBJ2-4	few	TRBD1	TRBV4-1	TGCGCCAGCAGCCAACCGGGACAGGGGGAAAACATTCAGTACTTC	CASSQPGQGENIQYF
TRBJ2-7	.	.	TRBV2	TGTGCCAGCAACCGGGGTTACGAGCAGTACTTC	CASNRGYEQYF
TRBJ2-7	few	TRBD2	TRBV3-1	TGTGCCAGCAGCCAAGGATCAGCGGGGTTCTACGAGCAGTACTTC	CASSQGSAGFYEQYF
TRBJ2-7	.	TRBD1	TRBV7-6	TGTGCCAGCAGCTTACCCCCGGGACAGCCTCACGAGCAGTACTTC	CASSLPPGQPHEQYF
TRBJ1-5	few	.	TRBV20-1	TGCAGTGCTAGAGATGACAGAGACTATAGCAATCAGCCCCAGCATTTT	CSARDDRDYSNQPQHF
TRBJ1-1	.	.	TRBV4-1	TGCGCCAGCAGCCTGTACGATAGGGACGATGAAGCTTTCTTT	CASSLYDRDDEAFF
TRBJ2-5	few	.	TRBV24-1	TGTGCCACCAGTGATTACCCCCACTATGCCCAGTACTTC	CATSDYPHYAQYF
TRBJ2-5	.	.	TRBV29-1	TGCAGCGTTCTTGGAAAAGAGACCCAGTACTTC	CSVLGKETQYF
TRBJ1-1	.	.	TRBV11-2	TGTGCCAGCAGCTCACCCTACACAGGGAAAGGAGCTGAAGCTTTCTTT	CASSSPYTGKGAEAFF
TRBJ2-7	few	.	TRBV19	TGTGCCAGTAGTATAACCGGGACCTCGGCGTACGAGCAGTACTTC	CASSITGTSAYEQYF
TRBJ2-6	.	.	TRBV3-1	TGTGCCAGCAGCCAAGATAATGGGGCCAACGTCCTGACTTTC	CASSQDNGANVLTF
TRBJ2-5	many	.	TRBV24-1	TGTGCCACCAGTGATTCTCGGACAAAAGAGACCCAGTACTTC	CATSDSRTKETQYF
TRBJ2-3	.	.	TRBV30	TGTGCCTGGAGTTTGGACCGGACCGGGAATACGCAGTATTTT	CAWSLDRTGNTQYF
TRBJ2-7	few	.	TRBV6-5	TGTGCCAGCAGTTACTCGACTGGGGGCGGGGGTGGCTACGAGCAGTACTTC	CASSYSTGGGGGYEQYF
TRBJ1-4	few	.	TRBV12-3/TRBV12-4	TGTGCCAGCAGGCCTGAGGGGGTTGCTAATGAAAAACTGTTTTTT	CASRPEGVANEKLFF
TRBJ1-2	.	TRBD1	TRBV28	TGTGCCAGCTCCAACTCCCGGACAGGGCGCGGCTACACCTTC	CASSNSRTGRGYTF